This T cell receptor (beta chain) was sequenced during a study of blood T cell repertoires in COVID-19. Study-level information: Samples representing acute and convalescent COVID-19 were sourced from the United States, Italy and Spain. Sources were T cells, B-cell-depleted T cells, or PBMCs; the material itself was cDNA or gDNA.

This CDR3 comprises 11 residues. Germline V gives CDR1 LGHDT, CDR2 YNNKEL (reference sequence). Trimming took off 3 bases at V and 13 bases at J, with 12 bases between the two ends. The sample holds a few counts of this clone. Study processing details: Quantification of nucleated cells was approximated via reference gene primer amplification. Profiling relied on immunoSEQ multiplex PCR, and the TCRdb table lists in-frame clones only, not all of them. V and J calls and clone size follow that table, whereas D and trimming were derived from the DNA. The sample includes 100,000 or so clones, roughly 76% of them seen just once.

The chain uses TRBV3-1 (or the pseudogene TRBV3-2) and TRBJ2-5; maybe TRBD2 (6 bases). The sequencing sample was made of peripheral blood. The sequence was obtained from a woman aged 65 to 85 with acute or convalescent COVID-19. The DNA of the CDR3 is TGTGCCAGCAGCCACGGAGGGCCTCCGTACTTC. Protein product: CASSHGGPPYF.